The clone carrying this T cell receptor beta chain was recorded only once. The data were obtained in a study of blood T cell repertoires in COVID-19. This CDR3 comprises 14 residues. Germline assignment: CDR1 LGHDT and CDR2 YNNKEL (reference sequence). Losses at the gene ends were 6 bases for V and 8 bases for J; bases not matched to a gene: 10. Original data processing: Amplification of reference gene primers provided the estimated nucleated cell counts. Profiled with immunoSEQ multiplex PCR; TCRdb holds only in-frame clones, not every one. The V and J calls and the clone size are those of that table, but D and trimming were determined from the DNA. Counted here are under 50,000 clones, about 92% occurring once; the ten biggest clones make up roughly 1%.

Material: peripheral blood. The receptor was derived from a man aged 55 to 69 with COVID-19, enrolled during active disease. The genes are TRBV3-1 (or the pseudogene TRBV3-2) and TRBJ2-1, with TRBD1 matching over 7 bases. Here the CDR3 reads CASSYTTGTHEQFF. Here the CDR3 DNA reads TGTGCCAGCAGTTATACGACAGGGACGCATGAGCAGTTCTTC.